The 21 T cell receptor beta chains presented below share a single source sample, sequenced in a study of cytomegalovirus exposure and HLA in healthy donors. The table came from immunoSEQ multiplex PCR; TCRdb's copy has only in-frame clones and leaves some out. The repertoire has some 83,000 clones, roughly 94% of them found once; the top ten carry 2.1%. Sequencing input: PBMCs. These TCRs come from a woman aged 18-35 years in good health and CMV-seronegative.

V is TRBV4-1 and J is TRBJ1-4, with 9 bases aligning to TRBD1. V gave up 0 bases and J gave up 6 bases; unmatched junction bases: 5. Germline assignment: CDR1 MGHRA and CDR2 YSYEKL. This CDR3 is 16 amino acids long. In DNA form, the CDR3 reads TGCGCCAGCAGCCAAGAATTTGGACAGGGGTATGAAAAACTGTTTTTT. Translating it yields CASSQEFGQGYEKLFF.

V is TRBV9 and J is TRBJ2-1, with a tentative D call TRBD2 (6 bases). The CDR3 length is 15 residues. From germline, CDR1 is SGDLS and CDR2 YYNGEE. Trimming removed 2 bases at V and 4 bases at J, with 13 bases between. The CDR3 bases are TGTGCCAGCAGCGTGGGCGGGAACCTATACAATGAGCAGTTCTTC. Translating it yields CASSVGGNLYNEQFF.

CDR3 DNA: TGTGCCAGCAGTGCGGACAGGGGTTCCTACGAGCAGTACTTC. Translation gives CASSADRGSYEQYF. The chain joins TRBV5-4 to TRBJ2-7; 9 nucleotides align to TRBD1. The CDR3 is 14 residues long. Per germline, CDR1 SGHNT and CDR2 YYREEE (reference sequence). The V segment lost 5 bases and the J segment 1 base; nucleotides outside the gene matches: 4. Based on the CDR3 plus reference TRBV5-4 and TRBJ2-7, the full variable domain is ETGVTQSPTHLIKTRGQQVTLRCSSQSGHNTVSWYQQALGQGPQFIFQYYREEENGRGNFPPRFSGLQFPNYSSELNVNALELDDSALYLCASSADRGSYEQYFGPGTRLTVT.

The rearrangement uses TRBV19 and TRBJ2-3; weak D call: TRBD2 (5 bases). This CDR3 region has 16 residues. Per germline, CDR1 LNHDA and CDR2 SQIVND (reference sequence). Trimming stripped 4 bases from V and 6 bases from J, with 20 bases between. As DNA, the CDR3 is TGTGCCAGTAGTAGGAGTAGGGCAGCGGTGACGGATACGCAGTATTTT. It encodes CASSRSRAAVTDTQYF.

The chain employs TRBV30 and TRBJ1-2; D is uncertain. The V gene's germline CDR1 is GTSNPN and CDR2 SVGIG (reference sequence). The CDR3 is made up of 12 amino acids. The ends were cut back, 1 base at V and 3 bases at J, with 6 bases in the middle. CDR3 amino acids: CAWSAGYYGYTF. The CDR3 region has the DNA TGTGCCTGGAGTGCGGGGTACTATGGCTACACCTTC. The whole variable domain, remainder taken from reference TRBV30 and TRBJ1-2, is SQTIHQWPATLVQPVGSPLSLECTVEGTSNPNLYWYRQAAGRGLQLLFYSVGIGQISSEVPQNLSASRPQDRQFILSSKKLLLSDSGFYLCAWSAGYYGYTFGSGTRLTVV.

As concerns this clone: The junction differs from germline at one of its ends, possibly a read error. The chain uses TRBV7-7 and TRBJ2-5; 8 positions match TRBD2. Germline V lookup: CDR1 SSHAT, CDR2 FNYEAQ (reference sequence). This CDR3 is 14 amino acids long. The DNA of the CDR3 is TGTGCTAGCAGCCCAGTAGGGACTAGTGAGGCCCAGTACTTC. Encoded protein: CASSPVGTSEAQYF.

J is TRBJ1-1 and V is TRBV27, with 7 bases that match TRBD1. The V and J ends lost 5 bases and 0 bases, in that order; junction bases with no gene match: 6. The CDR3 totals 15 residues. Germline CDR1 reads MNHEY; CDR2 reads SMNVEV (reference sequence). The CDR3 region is CASSIRTGLNTEAFF. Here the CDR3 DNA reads TGTGCCAGCAGTATCCGGACAGGCTTGAACACTGAAGCTTTCTTT.

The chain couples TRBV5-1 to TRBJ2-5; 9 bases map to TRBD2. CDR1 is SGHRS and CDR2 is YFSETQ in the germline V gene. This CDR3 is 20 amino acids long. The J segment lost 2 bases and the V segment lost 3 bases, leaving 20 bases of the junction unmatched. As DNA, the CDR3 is TGCGCCAGCAGCTCGAGGGGAGGCGGGGCTAGCGGGATGCAACAAGAGACCCAGTACTTC. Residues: CASSSRGGGASGMQQETQYF.

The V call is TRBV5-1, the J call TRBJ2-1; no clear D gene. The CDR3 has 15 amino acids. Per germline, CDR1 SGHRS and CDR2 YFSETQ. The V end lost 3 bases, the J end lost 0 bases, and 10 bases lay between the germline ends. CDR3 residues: CASSSVLSSYNEQFF. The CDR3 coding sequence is TGCGCCAGCAGCTCGGTATTGAGCTCCTACAATGAGCAGTTCTTC.

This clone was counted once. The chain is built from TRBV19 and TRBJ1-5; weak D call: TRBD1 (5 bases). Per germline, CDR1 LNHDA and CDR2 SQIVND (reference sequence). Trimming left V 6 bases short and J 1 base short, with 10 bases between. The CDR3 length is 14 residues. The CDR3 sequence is CASRSGESNQPQHF. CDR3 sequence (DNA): TGTGCCAGTAGATCGGGGGAAAGCAATCAGCCCCAGCATTTT.

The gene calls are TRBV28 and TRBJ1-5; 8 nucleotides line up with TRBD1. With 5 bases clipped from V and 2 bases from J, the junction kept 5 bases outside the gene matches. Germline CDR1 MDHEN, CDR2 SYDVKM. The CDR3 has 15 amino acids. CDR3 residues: CASSGQGQGNQPQHF. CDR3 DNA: TGTGCCAGCAGTGGACAGGGACAGGGCAATCAGCCCCAGCATTTT.

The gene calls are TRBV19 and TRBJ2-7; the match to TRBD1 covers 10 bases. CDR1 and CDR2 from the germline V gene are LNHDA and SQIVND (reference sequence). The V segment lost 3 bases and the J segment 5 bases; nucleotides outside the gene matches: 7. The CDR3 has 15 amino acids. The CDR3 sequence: CASSITGTGENEQYF. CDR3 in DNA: TGTGCCAGTAGTATCACCGGGACAGGGGAGAACGAGCAGTACTTC.

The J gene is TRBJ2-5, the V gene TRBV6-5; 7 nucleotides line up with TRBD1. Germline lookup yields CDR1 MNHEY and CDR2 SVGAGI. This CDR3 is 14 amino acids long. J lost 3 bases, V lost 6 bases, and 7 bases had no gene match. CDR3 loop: CASRRGLGEETQYF. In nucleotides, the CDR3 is TGTGCCAGCAGAAGGGGGCTAGGGGAAGAGACCCAGTACTTC.

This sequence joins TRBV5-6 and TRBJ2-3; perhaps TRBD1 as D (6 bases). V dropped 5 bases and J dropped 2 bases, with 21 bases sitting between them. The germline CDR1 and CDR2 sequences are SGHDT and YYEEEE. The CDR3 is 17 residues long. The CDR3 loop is CASSIANRALNTDTQYF. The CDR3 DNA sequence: TGTGCCAGCAGTATCGCCAACAGGGCCCTTAACACAGATACGCAGTATTTT.

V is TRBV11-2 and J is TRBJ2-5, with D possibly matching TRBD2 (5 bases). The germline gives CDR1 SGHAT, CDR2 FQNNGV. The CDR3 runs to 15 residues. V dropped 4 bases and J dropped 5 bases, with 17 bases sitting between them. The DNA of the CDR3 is TGTGCCAGCAGCTCCCCGCGACTTGGCGGGGAGACCCAGTACTTC. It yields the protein CASSSPRLGGETQYF.

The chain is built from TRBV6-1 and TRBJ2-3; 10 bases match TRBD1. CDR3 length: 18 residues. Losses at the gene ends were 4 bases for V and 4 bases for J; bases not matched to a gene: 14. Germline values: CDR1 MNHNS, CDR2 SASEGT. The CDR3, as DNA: TGTGCCAGCAGTGCCCCTACCGGGACAGGGGTTTATGCAGATACGCAGTATTTT. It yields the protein CASSAPTGTGVYADTQYF.

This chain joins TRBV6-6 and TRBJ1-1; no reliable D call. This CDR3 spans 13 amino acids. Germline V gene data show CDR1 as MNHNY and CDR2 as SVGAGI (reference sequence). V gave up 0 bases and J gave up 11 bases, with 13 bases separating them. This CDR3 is CASSYSPRAWAFF. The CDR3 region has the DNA TGTGCCAGCAGTTACTCCCCGCGGGCTTGGGCTTTCTTT.

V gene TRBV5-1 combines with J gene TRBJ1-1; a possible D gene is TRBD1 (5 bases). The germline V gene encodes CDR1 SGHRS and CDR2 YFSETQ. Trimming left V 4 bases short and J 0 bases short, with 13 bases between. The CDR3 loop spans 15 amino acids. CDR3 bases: TGCGCCAGCAGCCCTTCGACAGTGTTGAACACTGAAGCTTTCTTT. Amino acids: CASSPSTVLNTEAFF.

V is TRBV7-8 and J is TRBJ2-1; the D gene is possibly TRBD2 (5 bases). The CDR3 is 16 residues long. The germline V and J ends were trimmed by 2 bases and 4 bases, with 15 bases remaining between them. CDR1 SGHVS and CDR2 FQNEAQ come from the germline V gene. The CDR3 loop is CASSLPGSWAYNEQFF. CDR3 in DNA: TGTGCCAGCAGCTTACCGGGGAGTTGGGCTTACAATGAGCAGTTCTTC.

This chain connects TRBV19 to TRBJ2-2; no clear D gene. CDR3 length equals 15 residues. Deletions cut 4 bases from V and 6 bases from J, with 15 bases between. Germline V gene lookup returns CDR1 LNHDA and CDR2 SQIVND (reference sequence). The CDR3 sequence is CASSTPLGVPGELFF. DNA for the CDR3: TGTGCCAGTAGTACACCCCTAGGCGTTCCCGGGGAGCTGTTTTTT.

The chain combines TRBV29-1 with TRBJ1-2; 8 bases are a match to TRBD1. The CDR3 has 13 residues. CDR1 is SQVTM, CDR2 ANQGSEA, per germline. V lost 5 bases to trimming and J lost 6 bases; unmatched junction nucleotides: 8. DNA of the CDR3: TGCAGCGTTCAGTCGACAGGGGTTGATGGCTACACCTTC. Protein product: CSVQSTGVDGYTF. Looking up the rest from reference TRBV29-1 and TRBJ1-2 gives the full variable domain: SAVISQKPSRDICQRGTSLTIQCQVDSQVTMMFWYRQQPGQSLTLIATANQGSEATYESGFVIDKFPISRPNLTFSTLTVSNMSPEDSSIYLCSVQSTGVDGYTFGSGTRLTVV.